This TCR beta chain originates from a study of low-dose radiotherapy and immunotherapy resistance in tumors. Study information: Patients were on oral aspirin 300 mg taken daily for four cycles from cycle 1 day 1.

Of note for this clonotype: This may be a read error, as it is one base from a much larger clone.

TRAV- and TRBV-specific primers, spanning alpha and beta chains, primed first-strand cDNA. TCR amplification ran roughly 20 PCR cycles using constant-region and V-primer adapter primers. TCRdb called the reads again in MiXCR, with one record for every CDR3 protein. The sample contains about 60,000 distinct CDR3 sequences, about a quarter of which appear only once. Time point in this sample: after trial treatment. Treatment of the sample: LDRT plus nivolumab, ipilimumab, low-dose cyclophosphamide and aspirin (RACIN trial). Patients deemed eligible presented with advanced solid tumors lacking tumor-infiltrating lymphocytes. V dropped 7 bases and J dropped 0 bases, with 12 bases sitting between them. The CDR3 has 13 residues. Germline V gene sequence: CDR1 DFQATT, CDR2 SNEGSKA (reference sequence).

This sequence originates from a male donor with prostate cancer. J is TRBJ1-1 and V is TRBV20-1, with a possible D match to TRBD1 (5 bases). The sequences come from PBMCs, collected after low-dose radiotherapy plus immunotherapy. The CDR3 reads CSVIKGVNTEAFF. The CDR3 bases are TGCAGTGTTATAAAAGGGGTGAACACTGAAGCTTTCTTT.